The rows below give T cell receptor beta chains drawn from one sample of a study of T-cell memory formation after mild COVID-19. TCRdb recomputed calls from the 5' RACE reads with MiXCR, one row per CDR3 protein. The top ten clones hold roughly 8% of a sample with 400,000 to 500,000 distinct CDR3 sequences, 20% of them seen once. Input material: PBMCs or a T cell subset sorted from them (not recorded which). Source of these receptors: an adult woman who had mild COVID-19 (a few samples of this study predate the infection). Cell type and time point are not known. CDR3s include the opening cysteine and the closing phenylalanine or tryptophan. Fields, in order: D gene, clone size, J gene, V gene, CDR3 protein, CDR3 DNA. D genes are given only for firm matches. Clone sizes are given selectively: once, few, many, or a class where the clone is expanded.

>TRBD2|-|TRBJ2-1|TRBV29-1
CSVEVIWLAGNVKGDEQFF
TGCAGCGTTGAAGTGATCTGGCTAGCGGGAAATGTGAAGGGCGATGAGCAGTTCTTC
>-|few|TRBJ2-7|TRBV7-2
CASMHNTYEQYF
TGTGCCAGCATGCACAACACCTACGAGCAGTACTTC
>-|-|TRBJ1-2|TRBV13
CASSRNPAGDGYTF
TGTGCCAGCAGCCGCAATCCGGCAGGAGATGGCTACACCTTC
>TRBD2|few|TRBJ2-7|TRBV7-9
CASSFSGTSDEQYF
TGTGCCAGCAGTTTTAGTGGGACTAGCGACGAGCAGTACTTC
>-|-|TRBJ1-6|TRBV2
CASSPGGWGTPGRPLHF
TGTGCCAGCAGTCCCGGAGGGTGGGGGACACCAGGAAGACCCCTCCACTTT
>-|few|TRBJ1-3|TRBV12-3/TRBV12-4
CASGAGVSGNTIYF
TGTGCCAGCGGAGCAGGGGTCTCTGGAAACACCATATATTTT
>TRBD2|few|TRBJ2-5|TRBV9
CASSVFASGGPETQYF
TGTGCCAGCAGCGTTTTTGCTAGCGGGGGGCCAGAGACCCAGTACTTC
>TRBD1|many|TRBJ1-1|TRBV12-3/TRBV12-4
CASSLTGSTEAFF
TGTGCCAGCAGTCTGACAGGGAGCACTGAAGCTTTCTTT
>-|-|TRBJ2-7|TRBV5-1
CASSLEGLTESYEQYF
TGCGCCAGCAGCTTGGAAGGGTTGACAGAATCCTACGAGCAGTACTTC
>-|few|TRBJ1-6|TRBV30
CAWSVQAPSSYNSPLHF
TGTGCCTGGAGTGTTCAGGCGCCCTCCTCCTATAATTCACCCCTCCACTTT
>TRBD1|few|TRBJ2-7|TRBV6-1
CASSEMSGTGSYEQYF
TGTGCCAGCAGTGAAATGTCCGGGACAGGATCCTACGAGCAGTACTTC
>-|few|TRBJ2-7|TRBV6-5
CASSYSFFGGYEQYF
TGTGCCAGCAGTTACTCCTTTTTCGGGGGCTACGAGCAGTACTTC
>-|many|TRBJ2-3|TRBV7-2
CASSLGRTAYF
TGTGCCAGCAGCTTAGGAAGAACTGCTTATTTT
>-|once|TRBJ2-5|TRBV30
CAWKKRQAPQETQYF
TGTGCCTGGAAGAAACGACAGGCACCTCAAGAGACCCAGTACTTC
>-|-|TRBJ2-1|TRBV15
CATLGIPYNEQFF
TGTGCCACCCTCGGAATTCCCTACAATGAGCAGTTCTTC
>TRBD2|few|TRBJ2-1|TRBV3-1
CASSQGSWEGNEQFF
TGTGCCAGCAGCCAAGGCTCCTGGGAGGGCAATGAGCAGTTCTTC
>-|few|TRBJ2-7|TRBV27
CASSSETDEQYF
TGTGCCAGCAGTTCCGAGACAGACGAGCAGTACTTC
>TRBD1|-|TRBJ2-6|TRBV6-5
CASSYSRQGASGANVLTF
TGTGCCAGCAGTTACTCGCGACAGGGGGCGTCTGGGGCCAACGTCCTGACTTTC
>TRBD1|-|TRBJ2-7|TRBV7-9
CASSRTGEQYF
TGTGCCAGCAGCCGGACAGGGGAGCAGTACTTC
>TRBD2|-|TRBJ2-1|TRBV4-1
CASSPLAGGWEQFF
TGCGCCAGCAGCCCCTTGGCGGGGGGCTGGGAGCAGTTCTTC
>-|-|TRBJ2-6|TRBV7-2
CASSLEPGRGPSGANVLTF
TGTGCCAGCAGCTTAGAACCAGGCAGGGGACCCTCTGGGGCCAACGTCCTGACTTTC
>TRBD2|few|TRBJ2-5|TRBV6-5
CASSYTSGQETQYF
TGTGCCAGCAGTTACACTAGCGGACAAGAGACCCAGTACTTC
>-|-|TRBJ2-3|TRBV20-1
CSATDTQYF
TGCAGTGCCACAGATACGCAGTATTTT
>TRBD1|-|TRBJ2-7|TRBV7-8
CASSLASGTGAYEQYF
TGTGCCAGCAGCTTAGCTTCCGGGACAGGGGCCTACGAGCAGTACTTC
>TRBD1|-|TRBJ2-7|TRBV29-1
CSARTGGRPEQYF
TGCAGCGCGAGGACAGGGGGCAGGCCCGAGCAGTACTTC
>-|few|TRBJ2-1|TRBV12-3/TRBV12-4
CASSFAGSSYNEQFF
TGTGCCAGCAGTTTTGCTGGGAGCTCCTACAATGAGCAGTTCTTC
>-|few|TRBJ2-6|TRBV4-3
CASSQDGFSGANVLTF
TGCGCCAGCAGCCAAGATGGGTTCTCTGGGGCCAACGTCCTGACTTTC
>-|-|TRBJ1-2|TRBV5-1
CASSLDGGSFYGYTF
TGCGCCAGCAGCTTGGACGGGGGTTCTTTCTATGGCTACACCTTC
>TRBD1|-|TRBJ2-7|TRBV12-3/TRBV12-4
CASSLVGQPPVYEQYF
TGTGCCAGCAGTTTAGTGGGACAGCCACCCGTCTACGAGCAGTACTTC
>-|few|TRBJ2-7|TRBV12-3/TRBV12-4
CASSLRTPPYEQYF
TGTGCCAGCAGTTTACGCACTCCCCCCTACGAGCAGTACTTC
>-|-|TRBJ2-1|TRBV12-3/TRBV12-4
CASSTMAYNEQFF
TGTGCCAGCAGCACCATGGCCTACAATGAGCAGTTCTTC
>TRBD2|once|TRBJ2-3|TRBV7-2
CASSPGLVLRDTQYF
TGTGCCAGCAGCCCGGGACTAGTATTAAGGGATACGCAGTATTTT
>-|many|TRBJ1-1|TRBV7-9
CASSPTVNTEAFF
TGTGCCAGCAGCCCGACAGTGAACACTGAAGCTTTCTTT
>TRBD2|-|TRBJ2-2|TRBV30
CAWTPTGGGYTGELFF
TGTGCCTGGACCCCTACGGGGGGAGGTTACACCGGGGAGCTGTTTTTT
>-|few|TRBJ2-5|TRBV11-2
CASSLLWGPNYGTQYF
TGTGCCAGCAGCTTATTATGGGGGCCCAATTATGGGACCCAGTACTTC
>TRBD2|few|TRBJ2-3|TRBV7-6
CASSSGLAGFTDTQYF
TGTGCCAGCAGCTCGGGACTAGCGGGCTTCACAGATACGCAGTATTTT
>-|-|TRBJ2-3|TRBV11-2
CASSLSMTLLRDTQYF
TGTGCCAGCAGCTTGTCGATGACTCTCTTGAGAGATACGCAGTATTTT
>-|-|TRBJ2-3|TRBV6-5
CASSYSWGTDTQYF
TGTGCCAGCAGTTACTCCTGGGGCACAGATACGCAGTATTTT
>-|few|TRBJ1-2|TRBV5-1
CASSLAPPGAEVYGYTF
TGCGCCAGCAGCTTGGCCCCGCCGGGTGCAGAGGTCTATGGCTACACCTTC
>-|-|TRBJ2-2|TRBV5-1
CASSLAAVLGTGELFF
TGCGCCAGCAGCTTGGCAGCAGTGTTGGGTACCGGGGAGCTGTTTTTT
>TRBD1|-|TRBJ1-1|TRBV7-9
CASRPGQGDLGTEAFF
TGTGCCAGCAGACCGGGACAGGGGGATTTGGGTACTGAAGCTTTCTTT
>-|few|TRBJ1-1|TRBV5-4
CASSSEQGSTEAFF
TGTGCCAGCAGCTCAGAGCAGGGGAGTACTGAAGCTTTCTTT
>-|-|TRBJ2-7|TRBV12-3/TRBV12-4
CASSSTGAQYTYEQYF
TGTGCCAGCAGTTCGACGGGGGCCCAGTATACCTACGAGCAGTACTTC
>-|few|TRBJ2-4|TRBV10-3
CAISEGLTKNIQYF
TGTGCCATCAGTGAAGGGTTGACCAAAAACATTCAGTACTTC
>TRBD1|many|TRBJ1-6|TRBV20-1
CSARGDSDNSPLHF
TGCAGTGCTAGAGGGGACAGCGATAATTCACCCCTCCACTTT